Below, 31 T cell receptor beta chains from the same sample are listed, as sequenced in a study of shared clonotypes between healthy human individuals. Repertoires were generated with immunoSEQ multiplex PCR, while TCRdb's copy carries only in-frame clones and drops some. Of around 700,000 clones in the sample, approximately 79% were seen once. What was sequenced was memory CD4+ T cells sorted from blood. The subset here: CD45RA-negative fraction. The receptors here all came from a woman aged 30 to 39 in good health.

This rearrangement joins TRBV30 to TRBJ2-3; the D call may be TRBD1 or TRBD2 (6 bases each). The germline V and J ends were trimmed by 3 bases and 0 bases, with 10 bases remaining between them. The length of the CDR3 is 14 residues. Germline V gene data show CDR1 as GTSNPN and CDR2 as SVGIG (reference sequence). CDR3: CAWREGVSTDTQYF. DNA for the CDR3: TGTGCCTGGAGGGAGGGGGTTAGCACAGATACGCAGTATTTT.

V and J are TRBV6-1 and TRBJ1-1; D not resolved. Trimming shortened V by 4 bases and J by 3 bases, and 6 bases separated the two germline ends. The germline CDR1 and CDR2 sequences are MNHNS and SASEGT. The CDR3 has 12 residues. The CDR3 DNA reads TGTGCCAGCAGTGGCAGTGACACTGAAGCTTTCTTT. This gives the protein CASSGSDTEAFF.

A note on this clone: A far larger clone is only one base removed, so a read error is likely. The rearrangement links TRBV2 to TRBJ2-1; TRBD2 aligns across 12 bases. The V gene end was trimmed by 8 bases and the J gene end by 4 bases; junction bases not matched to a gene: 3. The CDR3 spans 14 residues. Germline assignment: CDR1 SNHLY and CDR2 FYNNEI. In DNA, the CDR3 is TGTGCCAGCGGTCTAGCGGGAGGGTACAATGAGCAGTTCTTC. Encoded protein: CASGLAGGYNEQFF.

This sequence joins TRBV6-6 and TRBJ1-4; tentative D call: TRBD1 (5 bases). V was cut by 7 bases and J by 0 bases, with 12 bases left in between. Germline lookup yields CDR1 MNHNY and CDR2 SVGAGI (reference sequence). The CDR3 is made up of 15 amino acids. The DNA for the CDR3 is TGTGCCAGCACCAGACAGAGTGCAACTAATGAAAAACTGTTTTTT. Its protein is CASTRQSATNEKLFF.

V gene TRBV28 combines with J gene TRBJ2-6; D gene uncertain. V shed 7 bases and J shed 2 bases, with 12 bases lying between them. Germline CDR1 reads MDHEN; CDR2 reads SYDVKM. This CDR3 is built from 15 residues. CDR3 residues: CASTKGQPGANVLTF. For the CDR3, the DNA is TGTGCCAGCACCAAGGGCCAGCCTGGGGCCAACGTCCTGACTTTC.

V is TRBV1 and J is TRBJ2-3; the table names TRBD2, a call not compared with the DNA. TRBV1 counts as a pseudogene. CDR3 length equals 24 residues. The CDR3 sequence: CTSSRPSGTGGLTSGGLIPDTQYF. The CDR3 DNA is TGCACCAGCAGCCGACCCTCCGGGACAGGGGGACTTACTAGCGGGGGCCTCATCCCAGATACGCAGTATTTT.

The chain couples TRBV5-4 to TRBJ2-2; D ambiguous. CDR1 SGHNT and CDR2 YYREEE come from the germline V gene (reference sequence). With 4 bases removed from V and 3 bases from J, the gap between germline ends came to 7 bases. The CDR3 totals 13 residues. Here the CDR3 reads CASSGQYTGELFF. The CDR3 DNA reads as TGTGCCAGCAGCGGGCAATACACCGGGGAGCTGTTTTTT. Filled out from reference TRBV5-4 and TRBJ2-2, the complete variable domain reads ETGVTQSPTHLIKTRGQQVTLRCSSQSGHNTVSWYQQALGQGPQFIFQYYREEENGRGNFPPRFSGLQFPNYSSELNVNALELDDSALYLCASSGQYTGELFFGEGSRLTVL.

V usage is TRBV6-1 and J usage is TRBJ2-3; D is unclear. V lost 6 bases to trimming and J lost 4 bases, with 11 bases between them. The germline V gene encodes CDR1 MNHNS and CDR2 SASEGT. This CDR3 has 13 residues. The chain's CDR3 is CASRDTWADTQYF. The CDR3 coding sequence is TGTGCCAGCAGGGATACGTGGGCAGATACGCAGTATTTT.

The sample holds a few counts of this clone. The gene calls are TRBV4-1 and TRBJ2-3; D remains unclear. V lost 3 bases and J 4 bases, leaving 8 bases between the germline ends. CDR1 is MGHRA, CDR2 YSYEKL, per germline. The CDR3 extends over 13 amino acids. Written as DNA, the CDR3 is TGCGCCAGCAGCCATCAGACCTCAGATACGCAGTATTTT. Amino acids: CASSHQTSDTQYF.

The gene calls are TRBV10-3 and TRBJ2-1; 11 nucleotides match TRBD2. This CDR3 has 15 amino acids. The germline V gene has CDR1 ENHRY and CDR2 SYGVKD. V was clipped by 6 bases and J by 5 bases; unmatched bases: 6. The CDR3 sequence: CAIRETSGTHNEQFF. The CDR3, as DNA: TGTGCCATCAGAGAGACTAGCGGGACCCACAATGAGCAGTTCTTC.

The chain combines TRBV5-1 with TRBJ1-1; 10 bases are shared with TRBD1. V lost 3 bases and J lost 6; bases outside the gene matches: 14. The CDR3 runs 17 residues. The germline V gene has CDR1 SGHRS and CDR2 YFSETQ. CDR3 nucleotides: TGCGCCAGCAGCTCCCGGGACAGGGGTCACGTGTCCGCTGAAGCTTTCTTT. It specifies CASSSRDRGHVSAEAFF.

This chain joins TRBV9 and TRBJ2-3; 9 nucleotides line up with TRBD2. Trimming took 4 bases from V and 0 from J; bases not matched to a gene: 6. CDR3 length: 16 residues. In germline, CDR1 is SGDLS, CDR2 YYNGEE. The CDR3 reads CASSPKAGGSTDTQYF. In DNA form, the CDR3 reads TGTGCCAGCAGCCCAAAAGCGGGAGGAAGCACAGATACGCAGTATTTT.

In DNA, the CDR3 is TGTGCCAGCAGTCCGTACAGGGCTGGGGCCAACGTCCTGACTTTC. Translation: CASSPYRAGANVLTF. V and J are TRBV2 and TRBJ2-6; D might be TRBD1 (6 bases). Germline V gene data show CDR1 as SNHLY and CDR2 as FYNNEI. With 5 bases removed from V and 2 bases from J, the gap between germline ends came to 10 bases. The CDR3 runs to 15 residues.

This clone was seen a handful of times. The chain has TRBV29-1 and TRBJ2-3, with TRBD2 matching 10 bases. Germline assignment: CDR1 SQVTM and CDR2 ANQGSEA. With V trimmed by 5 bases and J by 1 base, 0 bases remained unmatched. The CDR3 consists of 13 residues. In nucleotides, the CDR3 is TGCAGCGTTCTAGCGGGAGGCACAGATACGCAGTATTTT. It yields the protein CSVLAGGTDTQYF.

This clone has only a few counts. V gene TRBV27 combines with J gene TRBJ1-6; D is unresolved. Germline V lookup: CDR1 MNHEY, CDR2 SMNVEV (reference sequence). The CDR3 totals 15 residues. The V gene lost 2 bases and the J gene lost 6 bases, with 11 bases spanning the gap. The CDR3 DNA sequence: TGTGCCAGCAGTTTAGGATCCGCAAGTAATTCACCCCTCCACTTT. Protein: CASSLGSASNSPLHF.

The V and J genes are TRBV9 and TRBJ1-2; a possible D gene is TRBD1 (5 bases). The length of the CDR3 is 12 residues. The germline CDR1 and CDR2 sequences are SGDLS and YYNGEE. Deletions cut 5 bases from V and 4 bases from J, with 9 bases between. The CDR3 DNA reads TGTGCCAGCAGTCCGGGGCTCTATGGCTACACCTTC. Translating it yields CASSPGLYGYTF.

This clone was observed a single time. This chain joins TRBV19 and TRBJ1-5; weak D call: TRBD1 (6 bases). V lost 8 bases to trimming and J lost 7 bases, with 21 bases between them. Germline loops: CDR1 LNHDA, CDR2 SQIVND (reference sequence). This CDR3 spans 15 amino acids. Here the CDR3 reads CASGELAGGGQPQHF. DNA for the CDR3: TGTGCCAGTGGAGAGTTAGCCGGGGGCGGGCAGCCCCAGCATTTT.

In DNA, the CDR3 is TGTGCCGGCGCCCAGATCGGGGGTTATCAGCCCCAGCATTTT. Its protein is CAGAQIGGYQPQHF. This chain uses TRBV28 with TRBJ1-5; D might be TRBD1 (5 bases). CDR3 length: 14 amino acids. With 11 bases removed from V and 5 bases from J, the gap between germline ends came to 19 bases. Germline CDR1 reads MDHEN; CDR2 reads SYDVKM.

The V gene is TRBV19, the J gene TRBJ2-5, with 10 bases identical to TRBD2. The V gene end was trimmed by 1 base and the J gene end by 3 bases; junction bases not matched to a gene: 5. Germline V lookup: CDR1 LNHDA, CDR2 SQIVND (reference sequence). The CDR3 contains 16 residues. The CDR3 DNA sequence: TGTGCCAGTAGTATAGTGCACCTAGCGGGAGAAGAGACCCAGTACTTC. Its protein is CASSIVHLAGEETQYF.

The CDR3 protein is CASSLRMVGGEQSQHF. CDR3 DNA sequence: TGTGCCAGCAGTTTACGAATGGTGGGGGGGGAACAGTCCCAGCATTTT. This sequence joins TRBV6-5 and TRBJ1-5; tentatively, D is TRBD1 (5 bases). The V gene's germline CDR1 is MNHEY and CDR2 SVGAGI. V lost 4 bases and J lost 11, with 24 bases in between. This CDR3 contains 16 residues.

With regard to this clone: The identical CDR3 is also encoded by other nucleotide sequences in the sample. The rearrangement uses TRBV5-1 and TRBJ1-3; D is ambiguous. Germline V lookup: CDR1 SGHRS, CDR2 YFSETQ. The CDR3 has 14 residues. Trimming removed 0 bases at V and 1 base at J, with 5 bases between. The CDR3 spells CASSLAGSGNTIYF. The CDR3 DNA is TGCGCCAGCAGCTTGGCGGGGTCTGGAAACACCATATATTTT.

The rearrangement uses TRBV4-2 and TRBJ1-2, with TRBD1 as a possible D gene (5 bases). With 0 bases removed from V and 0 bases from J, the gap between germline ends came to 8 bases. This CDR3 has 15 residues. In germline, CDR1 is LGHNA, CDR2 YNFKEQ. CDR3 loop: CASSQDGTANYGYTF. The CDR3 DNA reads as TGTGCCAGCAGCCAAGATGGGACGGCTAACTATGGCTACACCTTC.

The V and J genes are TRBV6-4 and TRBJ1-1, with D tentatively TRBD1 (5 bases). The CDR3 runs to 14 residues. The germline gives CDR1 MRHNA, CDR2 SNTAGT. V lost 7 bases and J 6 bases, leaving 18 bases between the germline ends. CDR3 bases: TGTGCCAGCATTAGGCCGAGAGGGACCCCTGAAGCTTTCTTT. Translation gives CASIRPRGTPEAFF.

The V gene is TRBV6-5, the J gene TRBJ2-1; D is unclear. The CDR3 length is 14 residues. Germline V gene sequence: CDR1 MNHEY, CDR2 SVGAGI. V lost 2 bases and J 7 bases, leaving 12 bases between the germline ends. CDR3 in DNA: TGTGCCAGCAGTTACACTATAATGGAGAATGAGCAGTTCTTC. As protein: CASSYTIMENEQFF.

This clone was observed once. CDR3 loop: CASSPPRNTEAFF. The DNA for the CDR3 is TGTGCCAGCAGCCCTCCCAGGAACACTGAAGCTTTCTTT. V is TRBV11-3 and J is TRBJ1-1, with D hard to call. CDR3 length: 13 amino acids. Germline loops: CDR1 SGHNT, CDR2 YENEEA. V dropped 5 bases and J dropped 1 base, with 8 bases sitting between them.

The V call is TRBV18, the J call TRBJ2-5; D remains ambiguous. Germline V gives CDR1 KGHSH, CDR2 LQKENI. V was trimmed by 0 bases and J by 4 bases, leaving 6 bases between them. This CDR3 has 13 amino acids. In DNA form, the CDR3 reads TGTGCCAGCTCACCACCTGGTTCAGAGACCCAGTACTTC. Protein: CASSPPGSETQYF.

The V gene is TRBV10-1, the J gene TRBJ1-3; 7 nucleotides align to TRBD1. There are 15 residues in the CDR3. The V segment lost 8 bases and the J segment 0 bases; nucleotides outside the gene matches: 7. Germline V gene data show CDR1 as WNHNN and CDR2 as SYGVQD (reference sequence). CDR3 nucleotide sequence: TGCGCCAGCTTTCCAGGGGACAGCTCTGGAAACACCATATATTTT. This gives the protein CASFPGDSSGNTIYF.

The table lists this clone with a count of one. The chain couples TRBV4-1 to TRBJ2-5; TRBD2 aligns across 8 bases. This CDR3 is built from 18 residues. Germline V lookup: CDR1 MGHRA, CDR2 YSYEKL. V lost 0 bases to trimming and J lost 5 bases; unmatched junction nucleotides: 14. CDR3 sequence (DNA): TGCGCCAGCAGCCAAGACACTCATGGCGGGAGGATTTCCGAGACCCAGTACTTC. Residues: CASSQDTHGGRISETQYF.

This clone was picked up one time. V usage is TRBV12-5 and J usage is TRBJ2-1, with D maybe TRBD2 (6 bases). The CDR3 is 14 residues long. CDR1 and CDR2 (germline): LGHNT, FRNRAP. The V end lost 1 base, the J end lost 2 bases, and 6 bases lay between the germline ends. CDR3 sequence reads: CASGLGGTYNEQFF. The DNA for the CDR3 is TGTGCTAGTGGTTTGGGCGGGACCTACAATGAGCAGTTCTTC.

The gene calls are TRBV7-2 and TRBJ2-7; 10 bases agree with TRBD1. The CDR3 covers 14 residues. The trim removed 5 bases at V and 5 bases at J, leaving 6 bases unmatched. Per the germline V gene, CDR1 is SGHTA and CDR2 is FQGNSA. The DNA of the CDR3 is TGTGCCAGCAGCAGACAGGGGGCCCTCGACGAGCAGTACTTC. Protein: CASSRQGALDEQYF. The full variable domain, its missing parts supplied by reference TRBV7-2 and TRBJ2-7, is GAGVSQSPSNKVTEKGKDVELRCDPISGHTALYWYRQSLGQGLEFLIYFQGNSAPDKSGLPSDRFSAERTGGSVSTLTIQRTQQEDSAVYLCASSRQGALDEQYFGPGTRLTVT.

This chain connects TRBV6-4 to TRBJ1-5; tentative D call: TRBD1 (6 bases). Between the trimmed V and J ends, which lost 3 bases and 16 bases, there was a span of 10 bases. Per germline, CDR1 MRHNA and CDR2 SNTAGT. The CDR3 runs to 10 residues. The CDR3 spells CASSDSGHHF. The CDR3 bases are TGTGCCAGCAGTGATTCGGGACACCATTTT.